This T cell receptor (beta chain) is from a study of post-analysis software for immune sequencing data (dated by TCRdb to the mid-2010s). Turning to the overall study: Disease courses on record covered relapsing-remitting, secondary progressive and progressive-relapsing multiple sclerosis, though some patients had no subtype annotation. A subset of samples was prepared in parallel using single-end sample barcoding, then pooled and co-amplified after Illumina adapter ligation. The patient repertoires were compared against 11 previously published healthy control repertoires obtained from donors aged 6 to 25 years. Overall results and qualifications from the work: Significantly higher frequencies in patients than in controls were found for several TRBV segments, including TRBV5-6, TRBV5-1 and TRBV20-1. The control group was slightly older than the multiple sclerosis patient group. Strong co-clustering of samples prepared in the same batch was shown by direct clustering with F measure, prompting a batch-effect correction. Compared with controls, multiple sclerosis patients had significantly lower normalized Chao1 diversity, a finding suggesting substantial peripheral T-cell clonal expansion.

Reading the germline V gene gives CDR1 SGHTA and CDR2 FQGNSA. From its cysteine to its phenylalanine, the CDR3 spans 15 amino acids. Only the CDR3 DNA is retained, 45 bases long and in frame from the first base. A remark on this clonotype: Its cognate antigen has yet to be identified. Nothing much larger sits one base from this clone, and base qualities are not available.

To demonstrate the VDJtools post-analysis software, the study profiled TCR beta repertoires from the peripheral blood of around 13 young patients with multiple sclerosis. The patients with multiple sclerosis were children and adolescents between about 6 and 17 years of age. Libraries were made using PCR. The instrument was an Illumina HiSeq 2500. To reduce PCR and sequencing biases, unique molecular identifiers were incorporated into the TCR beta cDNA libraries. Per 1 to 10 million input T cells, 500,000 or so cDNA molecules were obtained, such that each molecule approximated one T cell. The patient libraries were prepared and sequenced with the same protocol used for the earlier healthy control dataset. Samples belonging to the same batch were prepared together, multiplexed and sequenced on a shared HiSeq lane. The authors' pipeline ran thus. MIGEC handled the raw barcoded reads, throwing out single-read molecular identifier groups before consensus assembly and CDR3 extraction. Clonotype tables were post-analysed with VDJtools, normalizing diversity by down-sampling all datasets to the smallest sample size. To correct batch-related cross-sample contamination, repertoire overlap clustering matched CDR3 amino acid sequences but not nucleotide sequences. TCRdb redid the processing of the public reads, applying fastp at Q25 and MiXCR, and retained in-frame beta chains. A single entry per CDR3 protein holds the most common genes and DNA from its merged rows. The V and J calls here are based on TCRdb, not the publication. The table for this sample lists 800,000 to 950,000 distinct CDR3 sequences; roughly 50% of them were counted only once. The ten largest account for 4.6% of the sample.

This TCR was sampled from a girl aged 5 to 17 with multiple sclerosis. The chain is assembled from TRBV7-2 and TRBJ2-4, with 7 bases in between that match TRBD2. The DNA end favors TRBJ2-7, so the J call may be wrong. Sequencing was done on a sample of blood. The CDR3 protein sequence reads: CASSLAVGAGLEQYF. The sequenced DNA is TGTGCCAGCAGCTTAGCGGTTGGAGCGGGGCTCGAGCAGTACTTC.